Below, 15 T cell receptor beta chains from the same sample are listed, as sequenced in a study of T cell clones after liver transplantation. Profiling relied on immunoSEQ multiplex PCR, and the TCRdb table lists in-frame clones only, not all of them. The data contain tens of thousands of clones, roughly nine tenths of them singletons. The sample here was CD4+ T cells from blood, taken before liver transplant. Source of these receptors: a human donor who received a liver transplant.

The CDR3 reads CASRGTDYSNQPQHF. DNA for the CDR3: TGTGCCAGCAGGGGAACGGATTATAGCAATCAGCCCCAGCATTTT. The chain couples TRBV27 to TRBJ1-5; no firm D call. The CDR3 has 15 residues. The ends were cut back, 6 bases at V and 0 bases at J, with 12 bases in the middle. Germline CDR1 and CDR2: MNHEY and SMNVEV (reference sequence).

The CDR3, as DNA: TGTGCCAGCAGTTACCGGACAGGGGAAGAGACCCAGTACTTC. Translating gives CASSYRTGEETQYF. The chain joins TRBV6-6 to TRBJ2-5, with 9 nucleotides matching TRBD1. Trimming cost V 2 bases and J 3 bases; bases outside gene matches: 1. Germline V gives CDR1 MNHNY, CDR2 SVGAGI (reference sequence). This CDR3 is built from 14 residues.

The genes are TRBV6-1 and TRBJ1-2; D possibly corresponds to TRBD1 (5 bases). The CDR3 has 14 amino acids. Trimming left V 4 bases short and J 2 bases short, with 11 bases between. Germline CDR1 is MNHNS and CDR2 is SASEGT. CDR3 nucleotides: TGTGCCAGCAGTGCTAACAGGAGAAACTATGGCTACACCTTC. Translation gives CASSANRRNYGYTF.

The CDR3 region is CASSRLGGANYEQYF. The CDR3 nucleotides are TGTGCCAGCAGCCGATTAGGGGGGGCTAACTACGAGCAGTACTTC. This chain connects TRBV7-2 to TRBJ2-7; D is perhaps TRBD2 (7 bases). The CDR3 runs to 15 residues. Germline lookup yields CDR1 SGHTA and CDR2 FQGNSA. V was trimmed by 5 bases and J by 3 bases, leaving 17 bases between them. The full variable domain, completed using reference TRBV7-2 and TRBJ2-7, is GAGVSQSPSNKVTEKGKDVELRCDPISGHTALYWYRQSLGQGLEFLIYFQGNSAPDKSGLPSDRFSAERTGGSVSTLTIQRTQQEDSAVYLCASSRLGGANYEQYFGPGTRLTVT.

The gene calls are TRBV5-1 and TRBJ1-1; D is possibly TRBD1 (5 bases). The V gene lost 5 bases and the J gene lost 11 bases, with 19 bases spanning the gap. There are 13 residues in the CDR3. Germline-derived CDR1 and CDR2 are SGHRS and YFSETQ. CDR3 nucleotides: TGCGCCAGCAGTTATAGCGCAGGGATCGGTGCTTTCTTT. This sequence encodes CASSYSAGIGAFF.

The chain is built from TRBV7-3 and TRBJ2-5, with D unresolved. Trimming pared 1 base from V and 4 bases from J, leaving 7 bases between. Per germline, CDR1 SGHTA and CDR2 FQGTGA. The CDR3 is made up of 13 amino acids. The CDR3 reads CASSLNGGETQYF. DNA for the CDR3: TGTGCCAGCAGCTTAAACGGCGGAGAGACCCAGTACTTC. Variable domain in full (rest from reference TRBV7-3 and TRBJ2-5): GAGVSQTPSNKVTEKGKYVELRCDPISGHTALYWYRQSLGQGPEFLIYFQGTGAADDSGLPNDRFFAVRPEGSVSTLKIQRTERGDSAVYLCASSLNGGETQYFGPGTRLLVL.

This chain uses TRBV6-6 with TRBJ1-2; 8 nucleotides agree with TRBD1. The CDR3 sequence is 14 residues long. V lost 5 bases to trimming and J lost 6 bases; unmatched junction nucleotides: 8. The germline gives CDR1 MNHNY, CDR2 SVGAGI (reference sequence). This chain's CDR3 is CASSGRTGIHGYTF. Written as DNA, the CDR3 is TGTGCCAGCAGTGGCAGGACAGGGATACATGGCTACACCTTC.

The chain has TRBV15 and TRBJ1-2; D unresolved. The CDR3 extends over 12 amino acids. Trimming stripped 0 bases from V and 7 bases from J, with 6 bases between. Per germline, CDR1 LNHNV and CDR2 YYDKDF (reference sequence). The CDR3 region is CATSRDVGGYTF. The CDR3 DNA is TGTGCCACCAGCAGAGATGTGGGTGGCTACACCTTC.

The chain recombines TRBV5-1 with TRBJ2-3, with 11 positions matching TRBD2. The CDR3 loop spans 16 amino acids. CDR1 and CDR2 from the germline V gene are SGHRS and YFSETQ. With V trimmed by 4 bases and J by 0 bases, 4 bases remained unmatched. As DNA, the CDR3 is TGCGCCAGCAGCGGGGGACTAGCGGTTAGCACAGATACGCAGTATTTT. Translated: CASSGGLAVSTDTQYF.

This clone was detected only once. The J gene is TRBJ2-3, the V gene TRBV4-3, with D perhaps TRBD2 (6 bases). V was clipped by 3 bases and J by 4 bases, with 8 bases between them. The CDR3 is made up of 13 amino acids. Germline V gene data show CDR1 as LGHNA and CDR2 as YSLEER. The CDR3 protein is CASSQTRSDTQYF. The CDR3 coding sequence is TGCGCCAGCAGCCAGACTAGATCAGATACGCAGTATTTT.

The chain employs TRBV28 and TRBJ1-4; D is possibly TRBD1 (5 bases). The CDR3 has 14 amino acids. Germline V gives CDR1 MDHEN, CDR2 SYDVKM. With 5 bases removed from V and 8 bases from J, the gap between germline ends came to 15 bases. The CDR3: CASSPIGVGEKLFF. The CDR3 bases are TGTGCCAGCAGTCCAATAGGGGTGGGGGAAAAACTGTTTTTT.

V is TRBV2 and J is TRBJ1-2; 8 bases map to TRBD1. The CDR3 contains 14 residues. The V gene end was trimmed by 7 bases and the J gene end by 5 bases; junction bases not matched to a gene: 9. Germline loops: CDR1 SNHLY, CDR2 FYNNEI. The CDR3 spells CASIMNRGEYGYTF. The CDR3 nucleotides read TGTGCCAGCATTATGAACAGGGGGGAATATGGCTACACCTTC.

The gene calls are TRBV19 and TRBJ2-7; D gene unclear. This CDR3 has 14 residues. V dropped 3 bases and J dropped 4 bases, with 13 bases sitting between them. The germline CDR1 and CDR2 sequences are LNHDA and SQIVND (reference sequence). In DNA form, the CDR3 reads TGTGCCAGTAGTATTGGGCATGGAGCATACGAGCAGTACTTC. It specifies CASSIGHGAYEQYF. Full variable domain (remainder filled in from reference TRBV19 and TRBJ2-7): DGGITQSPKYLFRKEGQNVTLSCEQNLNHDAMYWYRQDPGQGLRLIYYSQIVNDFQKGDIAEGYSVSREKKESFPLTVTSAQKNPTAFYLCASSIGHGAYEQYFGPGTRLTVT.

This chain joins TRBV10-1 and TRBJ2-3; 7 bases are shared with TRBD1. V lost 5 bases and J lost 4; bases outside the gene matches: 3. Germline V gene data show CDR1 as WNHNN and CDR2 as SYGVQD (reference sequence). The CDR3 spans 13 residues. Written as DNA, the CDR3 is TGCGCCAGCAGTACAGGGGCTTCAGATACGCAGTATTTT. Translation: CASSTGASDTQYF.

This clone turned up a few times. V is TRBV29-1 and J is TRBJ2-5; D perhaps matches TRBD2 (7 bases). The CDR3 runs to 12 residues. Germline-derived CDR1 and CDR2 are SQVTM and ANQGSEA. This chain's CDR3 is CGGAPQSETQYF. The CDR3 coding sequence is TGCGGGGGGGCACCGCAATCGGAGACCCAGTACTTC.